This T cell receptor beta chain was captured in a study of cytomegalovirus exposure and HLA in healthy donors. Regarding the study as a whole: Later findings reportedly placed an Asian-associated ancestry cluster below the approximately 650-donor mean for N-insertions. Sequencing artifact likely explains a cluster of highly shared sequence variants. In a later analysis, V- and J-gene trimming of beta chains associated with a DCLRE1C missense variant, replicated independently. Specific recognition of CMV antigens was confirmed in vitro for a few chains (all CMV-associated).

Remarks on this clone: As yet, its antigen is unknown.

Primers: 60 Vbeta forward and 13 Jbeta reverse. TCRdb's copy holds only in-frame clones and misses some; the assay was immunoSEQ multiplex PCR. The data hold about 160,000 clones, with roughly two thirds observed a single time. The CDR3 length is 11 residues. The V call is TRBV7-5, the J call TRBJ1-5; the table's D gene call, TRBD1, was not cross checked with the DNA. TRBV7-5 is a recognized pseudogene. The material sequenced was PBMCs. This sequence was found in a woman in her 30s in good health and CMV-seronegative. This CDR3 is CVRSQNQPQHF. CDR3 bases: TGTGTCAGAAGCCAAAATCAGCCCCAGCATTTT.